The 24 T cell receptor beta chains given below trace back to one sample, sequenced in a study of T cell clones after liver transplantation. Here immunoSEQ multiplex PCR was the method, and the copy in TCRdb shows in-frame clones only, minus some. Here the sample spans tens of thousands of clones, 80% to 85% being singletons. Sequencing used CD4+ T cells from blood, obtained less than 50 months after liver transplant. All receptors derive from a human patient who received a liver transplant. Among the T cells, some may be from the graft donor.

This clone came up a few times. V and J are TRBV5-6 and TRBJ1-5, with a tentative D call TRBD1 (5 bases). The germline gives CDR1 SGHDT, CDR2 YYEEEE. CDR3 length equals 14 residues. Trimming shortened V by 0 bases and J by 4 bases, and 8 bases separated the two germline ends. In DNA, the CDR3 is TGTGCCAGCAGCTTGGGAGACAGAAATCAGCCCCAGCATTTT. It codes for CASSLGDRNQPQHF.

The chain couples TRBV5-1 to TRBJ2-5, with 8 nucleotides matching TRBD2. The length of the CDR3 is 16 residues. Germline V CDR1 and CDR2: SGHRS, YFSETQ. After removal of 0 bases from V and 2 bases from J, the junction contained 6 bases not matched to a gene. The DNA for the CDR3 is TGCGCCAGCAGCTTGGTAACGGGGGGGTCACAAGAGACCCAGTACTTC. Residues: CASSLVTGGSQETQYF. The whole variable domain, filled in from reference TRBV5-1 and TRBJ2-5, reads KAGVTQTPRYLIKTRGQQVTLSCSPISGHRSVSWYQQTPGQGLQFLFEYFSETQRNKGNFPGRFSGRQFSNSRSEMNVSTLELGDSALYLCASSLVTGGSQETQYFGPGTRLLVL.

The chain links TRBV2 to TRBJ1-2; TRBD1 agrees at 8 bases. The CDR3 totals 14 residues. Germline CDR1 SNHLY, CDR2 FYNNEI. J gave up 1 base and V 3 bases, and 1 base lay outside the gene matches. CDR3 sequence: CASSDDRGNYGYTF. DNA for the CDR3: TGTGCCAGCAGTGACGACAGGGGTAACTATGGCTACACCTTC.

In DNA, the CDR3 is TGTGCCAGCAGCTTGGACCGGGACATTGAACAGCCCCAGCATTTT. Translation gives CASSLDRDIEQPQHF. The chain recombines TRBV5-4 with TRBJ1-5; D is possibly TRBD1 (6 bases). V lost 0 bases to trimming and J lost 7 bases, with 14 bases between them. CDR1 and CDR2 (germline): SGHNT, YYREEE (reference sequence). This CDR3 spans 15 amino acids.

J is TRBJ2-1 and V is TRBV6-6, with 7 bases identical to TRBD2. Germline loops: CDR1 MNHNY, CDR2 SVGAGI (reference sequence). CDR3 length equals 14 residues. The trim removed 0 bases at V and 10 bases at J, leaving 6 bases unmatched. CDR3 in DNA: TGTGCCAGCAGTTACTCGGGGGGAGGGAGGGAGCAGTTCTTC. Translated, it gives CASSYSGGGREQFF.

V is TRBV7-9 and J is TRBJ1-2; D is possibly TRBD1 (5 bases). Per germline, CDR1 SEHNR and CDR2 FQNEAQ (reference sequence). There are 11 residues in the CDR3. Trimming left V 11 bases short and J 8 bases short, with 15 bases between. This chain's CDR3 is CALLGEQGYTF. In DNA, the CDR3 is TGTGCCCTCTTGGGGGAACAAGGCTACACCTTC.

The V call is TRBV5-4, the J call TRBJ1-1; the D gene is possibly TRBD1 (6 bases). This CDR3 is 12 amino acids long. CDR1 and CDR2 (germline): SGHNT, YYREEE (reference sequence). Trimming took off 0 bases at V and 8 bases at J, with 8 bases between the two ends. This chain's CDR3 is CASSLDREEAFF. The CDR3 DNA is TGTGCCAGCAGCTTGGACAGGGAGGAAGCTTTCTTT.

CDR3 nucleotide sequence: TGTGCCAGCAGTCCAACCCCCCCTCTAGCGCGAGCCTACAATGAGCAGTTCTTC. This sequence encodes CASSPTPPLARAYNEQFF. The chain has TRBV27 and TRBJ2-1; weak D call: TRBD2 (6 bases). The CDR3 contains 18 residues. The V and J ends lost 5 bases and 2 bases respectively, with 22 bases between them. Germline CDR1 MNHEY, CDR2 SMNVEV (reference sequence).

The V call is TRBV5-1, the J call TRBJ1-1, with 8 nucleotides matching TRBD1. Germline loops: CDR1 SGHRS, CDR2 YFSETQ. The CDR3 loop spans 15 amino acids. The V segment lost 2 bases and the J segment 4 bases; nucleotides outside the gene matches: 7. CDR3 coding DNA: TGCGCCAGCAGCTTTCAGGGGGCGCGGGCCACTGAAGCTTTCTTT. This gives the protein CASSFQGARATEAFF.

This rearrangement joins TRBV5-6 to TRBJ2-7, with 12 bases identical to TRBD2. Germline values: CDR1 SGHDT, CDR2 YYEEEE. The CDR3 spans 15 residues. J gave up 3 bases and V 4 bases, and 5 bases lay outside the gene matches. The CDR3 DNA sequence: TGTGCCAGCAGCCACCTAGCGGGAGGGCTCTACGAGCAGTACTTC. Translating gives CASSHLAGGLYEQYF.

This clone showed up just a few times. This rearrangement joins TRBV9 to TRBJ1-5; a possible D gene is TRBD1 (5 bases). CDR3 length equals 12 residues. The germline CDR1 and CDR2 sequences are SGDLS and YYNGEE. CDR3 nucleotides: TGTGCATCAGGGAGGAGCAATCAGCCCCAGCATTTT. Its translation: CASGRSNQPQHF.

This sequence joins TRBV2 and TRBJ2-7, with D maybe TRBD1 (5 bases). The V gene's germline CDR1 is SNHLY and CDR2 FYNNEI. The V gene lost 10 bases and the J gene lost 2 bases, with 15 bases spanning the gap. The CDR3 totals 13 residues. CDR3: CATQGSSTYEQYF. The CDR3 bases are TGTGCCACCCAGGGCTCATCCACCTACGAGCAGTACTTC.

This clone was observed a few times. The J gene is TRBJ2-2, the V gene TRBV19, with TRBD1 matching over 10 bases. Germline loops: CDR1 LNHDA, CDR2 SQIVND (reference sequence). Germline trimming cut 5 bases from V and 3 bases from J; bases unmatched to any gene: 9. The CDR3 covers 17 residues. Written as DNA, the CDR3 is TGTGCCAGTAGTCTCAGGAGAGGACAGGGGGACACCGGGGAGCTGTTTTTT. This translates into CASSLRRGQGDTGELFF.

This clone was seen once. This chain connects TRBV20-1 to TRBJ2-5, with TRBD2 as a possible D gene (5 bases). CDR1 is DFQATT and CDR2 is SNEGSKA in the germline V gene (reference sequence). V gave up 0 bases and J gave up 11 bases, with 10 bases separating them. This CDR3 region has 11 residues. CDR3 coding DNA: TGCAGTGCTAGAGATGGAAGGGAGCAGTACTTC. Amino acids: CSARDGREQYF.

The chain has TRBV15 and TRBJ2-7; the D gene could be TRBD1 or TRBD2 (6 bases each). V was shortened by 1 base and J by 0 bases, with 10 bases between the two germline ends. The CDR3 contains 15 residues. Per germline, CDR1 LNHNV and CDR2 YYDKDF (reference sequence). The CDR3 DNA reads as TGTGCCACCAGCAGAGGAGGAGGGGGCTCCTACGAGCAGTACTTC. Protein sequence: CATSRGGGGSYEQYF.

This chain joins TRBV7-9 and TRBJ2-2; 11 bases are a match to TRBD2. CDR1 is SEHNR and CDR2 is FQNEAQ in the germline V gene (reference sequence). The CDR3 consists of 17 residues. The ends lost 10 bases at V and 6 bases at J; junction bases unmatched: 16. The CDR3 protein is CAIPPPHSGGAPGELFF. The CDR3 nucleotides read TGTGCCATCCCCCCCCCGCATAGCGGGGGGGCACCCGGGGAGCTGTTTTTT.

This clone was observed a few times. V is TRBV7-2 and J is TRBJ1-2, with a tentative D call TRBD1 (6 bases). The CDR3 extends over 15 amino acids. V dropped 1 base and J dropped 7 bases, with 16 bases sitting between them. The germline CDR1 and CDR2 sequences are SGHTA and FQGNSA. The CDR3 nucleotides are TGTGCCAGCAGCTTAGGGGGGCGTATAGTAGGTGGCTACACCTTC. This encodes CASSLGGRIVGGYTF.

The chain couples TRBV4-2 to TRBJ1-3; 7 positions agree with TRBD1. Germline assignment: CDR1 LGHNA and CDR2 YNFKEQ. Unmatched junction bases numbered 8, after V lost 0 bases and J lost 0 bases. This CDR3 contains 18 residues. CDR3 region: CASSQEGPGTASGNTIYF. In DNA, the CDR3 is TGTGCCAGCAGCCAAGAAGGGCCAGGGACAGCCTCTGGAAACACCATATATTTT.

This CDR3 is CASSYRQEQPQHF. CDR3 in DNA: TGTGCCAGCAGTTACCGGCAAGAACAGCCCCAGCATTTT. The chain recombines TRBV6-5 with TRBJ1-5; D remains ambiguous. Trimming removed 2 bases at V and 7 bases at J, with 9 bases between. CDR1 is MNHEY, CDR2 SVGAGI, per germline. The CDR3 totals 13 residues.

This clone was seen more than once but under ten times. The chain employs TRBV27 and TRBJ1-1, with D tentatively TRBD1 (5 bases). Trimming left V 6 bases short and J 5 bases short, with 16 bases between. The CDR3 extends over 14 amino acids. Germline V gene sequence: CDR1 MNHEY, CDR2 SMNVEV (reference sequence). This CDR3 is CASSPKGRGTEAFF. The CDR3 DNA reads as TGTGCCAGCAGCCCCAAGGGCCGGGGGACTGAAGCTTTCTTT.

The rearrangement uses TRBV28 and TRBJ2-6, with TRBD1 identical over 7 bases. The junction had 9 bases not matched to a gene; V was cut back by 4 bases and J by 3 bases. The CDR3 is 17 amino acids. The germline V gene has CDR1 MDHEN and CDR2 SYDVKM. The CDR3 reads CASSSTGWGRGANVLTF. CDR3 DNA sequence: TGTGCCAGCAGTTCGACAGGGTGGGGACGTGGGGCCAACGTCCTGACTTTC.

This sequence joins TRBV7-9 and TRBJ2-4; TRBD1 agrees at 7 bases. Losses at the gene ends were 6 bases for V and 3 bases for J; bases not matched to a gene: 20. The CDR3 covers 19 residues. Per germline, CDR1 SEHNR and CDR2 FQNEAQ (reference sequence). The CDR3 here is CASSWERTGRSKNKNIQYF. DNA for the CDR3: TGTGCCAGCAGTTGGGAAAGGACAGGCCGGTCCAAGAACAAAAACATTCAGTACTTC.

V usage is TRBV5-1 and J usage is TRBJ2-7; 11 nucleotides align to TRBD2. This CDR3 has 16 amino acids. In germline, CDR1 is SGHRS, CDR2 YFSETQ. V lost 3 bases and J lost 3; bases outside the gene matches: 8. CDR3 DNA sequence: TGCGCCAGCAGCTCGACACTAGCGGGAGAAGACTACGAGCAGTACTTC. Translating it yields CASSSTLAGEDYEQYF.

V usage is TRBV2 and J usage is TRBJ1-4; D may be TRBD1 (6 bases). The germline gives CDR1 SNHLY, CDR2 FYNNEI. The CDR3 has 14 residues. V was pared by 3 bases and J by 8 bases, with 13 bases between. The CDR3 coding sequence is TGTGCCAGCAGTGACGGGACACGAGAAGAAAAACTGTTTTTT. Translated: CASSDGTREEKLFF.